A single sample is the source of the 30 T cell receptor beta chains below, sequenced in a study of CD4 T cells in relation to SARS-CoV-2 and coronaviruses. The unexposed donors gave CD4+ T cells in about 2010-2019, prior to COVID-19. The cells were cultured for under 13 days before CD4+ T cells were isolated. Profiling relied on immunoSEQ multiplex PCR, and the TCRdb table lists in-frame clones only, not all of them. Of around 24,000 clones listed, 65% to 80% are singletons. For these TCRs, the target antigens are not known. The sample consisted of CD4+ T cells from PBMCs, cultured in vitro. The receptors originated from a human donor in good health.

This clone has only one observation. The chain employs TRBV9 and TRBJ2-7; D unresolved. The CDR3 length is 14 residues. With 1 base removed from V and 6 bases from J, the gap between germline ends came to 14 bases. The germline gives CDR1 SGDLS, CDR2 YYNGEE. The CDR3 loop reads CASSVRPESGEQYF. In DNA form, the CDR3 reads TGTGCCAGCAGCGTAAGGCCTGAGTCGGGCGAGCAGTACTTC.

By sample fraction, this clone is large. The CDR3 region has the DNA TGTGCCAGCAGCACAGGCCGCTACGAGCAGTACTTC. Encoded protein: CASSTGRYEQYF. The chain employs TRBV6-6 and TRBJ2-7, with D possibly TRBD1 on 5 matching bases. V was cut by 6 bases and J by 3 bases, with 9 bases left in between. Germline V gives CDR1 MNHNY, CDR2 SVGAGI (reference sequence). The CDR3 runs 12 residues.

The V gene is TRBV29-1, the J gene TRBJ2-7; D is unresolved. Germline assignment: CDR1 SQVTM and CDR2 ANQGSEA. The CDR3 runs to 12 residues. The V end lost 5 bases, the J end lost 0 bases, and 8 bases lay between the germline ends. CDR3 in amino acids: CSVLVGSYEQYF. The CDR3 coding sequence is TGCAGCGTTTTAGTAGGCTCCTACGAGCAGTACTTC.

The genes are TRBV9 and TRBJ1-3; D is unclear. The V gene's germline CDR1 is SGDLS and CDR2 YYNGEE. The length of the CDR3 is 16 residues. V was trimmed by 2 bases and J by 4 bases, leaving 16 bases between them. The CDR3 reads CASSVTGSREGNTIYF. For the CDR3, the DNA is TGTGCCAGCAGCGTTACCGGGTCCCGGGAAGGAAACACCATATATTTT.

This clone was picked up a small number of times. The V call is TRBV4-3, the J call TRBJ1-2; D gene ambiguous. This CDR3 is built from 13 residues. V lost 0 bases and J lost 8, with 10 bases in between. CDR1 is LGHNA, CDR2 YSLEER, per germline. The CDR3 here is CASSQDPAAGYTF. The CDR3 bases are TGCGCCAGCAGCCAAGACCCGGCAGCCGGCTACACCTTC.

This chain joins TRBV30 and TRBJ2-2; D is perhaps TRBD2 (5 bases). V was cut by 4 bases and J by 2 bases, with 8 bases left in between. The CDR3 has 13 residues. Germline V gene sequence: CDR1 GTSNPN, CDR2 SVGIG (reference sequence). The CDR3, as DNA: TGTGCCTGGACTAGCCGCAACACCGGGGAGCTGTTTTTT. This sequence encodes CAWTSRNTGELFF.

The genes are TRBV29-1 and TRBJ2-3; no definite D call. V dropped 6 bases and J dropped 4 bases, with 8 bases sitting between them. The CDR3 covers 11 residues. Germline CDR1 and CDR2: SQVTM and ANQGSEA. CDR3 bases: TGCAGCGTCCCAATGTCAGATACGCAGTATTTT. This sequence encodes CSVPMSDTQYF.

The chain combines TRBV7-2 with TRBJ2-7; 10 nucleotides match TRBD2. Per the germline V gene, CDR1 is SGHTA and CDR2 is FQGNSA. The V segment lost 6 bases and the J segment 9 bases; nucleotides outside the gene matches: 11. The CDR3 is 14 amino acids. CDR3 amino acids: CASSPSGGATGQYF. Here the CDR3 DNA reads TGTGCCAGCAGTCCTAGCGGGGGCGCTACAGGGCAGTACTTC.

The gene calls are TRBV4-1 and TRBJ1-3, with D maybe TRBD1 (6 bases). Per the germline V gene, CDR1 is MGHRA and CDR2 is YSYEKL. There are 16 residues in the CDR3. V was pared by 2 bases and J by 0 bases, with 11 bases between. Here the CDR3 DNA reads TGCGCCAGCAGCCAAACCGGACAGATCTCTGGAAACACCATATATTTT. Encoded protein: CASSQTGQISGNTIYF.

This chain uses TRBV5-4 with TRBJ2-1; D possibly corresponds to TRBD2 (5 bases). Per the germline V gene, CDR1 is SGHNT and CDR2 is YYREEE (reference sequence). V lost 4 bases to trimming and J lost 0 bases, with 11 bases between them. The CDR3 is made up of 15 amino acids. As DNA, the CDR3 is TGTGCCAGCAGCCTTCAACGGGGCTCCTACAATGAGCAGTTCTTC. It encodes CASSLQRGSYNEQFF.

The chain combines TRBV19 with TRBJ1-2, with 7 bases fitting TRBD1. The J segment lost 2 bases and the V segment lost 6 bases, leaving 6 bases of the junction unmatched. The CDR3 totals 14 residues. From germline, CDR1 is LNHDA and CDR2 SQIVND (reference sequence). This CDR3 is CASSSQGGNYGYTF. The CDR3 DNA sequence: TGTGCCAGTAGCTCCCAGGGGGGGAACTATGGCTACACCTTC.

The chain couples TRBV7-3 to TRBJ2-1; D possibly matches TRBD1 or TRBD2 (7 bases each). In germline, CDR1 is SGHTA, CDR2 FQGTGA. The CDR3 spans 13 residues. Between the trimmed V and J ends, which lost 5 bases and 9 bases, there was a span of 14 bases. DNA of the CDR3: TGTGCCAGCAGCATGACAGGGAGGGTTGAGCAGTTCTTC. Its translation is CASSMTGRVEQFF.

The chain is built from TRBV3-1 (or the pseudogene TRBV3-2) and TRBJ2-2; D unresolved. Germline V gives CDR1 LGHDT, CDR2 YNNKEL (reference sequence). The CDR3 has 15 amino acids. Between the trimmed V and J ends, which lost 0 bases and 4 bases, there was a span of 9 bases. CDR3 protein: CASSQEGISTGELFF. CDR3 in DNA: TGTGCCAGCAGCCAAGAAGGTATTTCCACCGGGGAGCTGTTTTTT.

The gene calls are TRBV7-8 and TRBJ2-5, with 9 bases that match TRBD2. Germline V gene lookup returns CDR1 SGHVS and CDR2 FQNEAQ. The CDR3 spans 17 residues. J lost 1 base, V lost 1 base, and 7 bases had no gene match. The CDR3 DNA reads TGTGCCAGCAGCTTAGGGTTTCTAGCGGGAACCCAAGAGACCCAGTACTTC. Amino acid sequence: CASSLGFLAGTQETQYF.

This chain uses TRBV7-8 with TRBJ2-3, with a tentative D call TRBD1 (6 bases). The CDR3 totals 15 residues. The V end lost 1 base, the J end lost 10 bases, and 18 bases lay between the germline ends. Germline V gives CDR1 SGHVS, CDR2 FQNEAQ. The CDR3 is CASSLGHRDSSSQYF. In DNA, the CDR3 is TGTGCCAGCAGCTTAGGTCACAGGGATTCCTCCTCGCAGTATTTT.

DNA for the CDR3: TGTGCCAGCAGTGGCGTCGGCGGGGGGGCCGGGGTAGATACGCAGTATTTT. This gives the protein CASSGVGGGAGVDTQYF. This rearrangement joins TRBV2 to TRBJ2-3; 9 bases agree with TRBD2. The germline V gene encodes CDR1 SNHLY and CDR2 FYNNEI. This CDR3 has 17 residues. The V segment lost 4 bases and the J segment 5 bases; nucleotides outside the gene matches: 13. Using reference TRBV2 and TRBJ2-3 for the parts outside the CDR3, the full variable domain is EPEVTQTPSHQVTQMGQEVILRCVPISNHLYFYWYRQILGQKVEFLVSFYNNEISEKSEIFDDQFSVERPDGSNFTLKIRSTKLEDSAMYFCASSGVGGGAGVDTQYFGPGTRLTVL.

The chain employs TRBV13 and TRBJ1-2, with D possibly TRBD1 on 5 matching bases. CDR3 size: 12 residues. Germline CDR1 PRHDT, CDR2 FYEKMQ (reference sequence). V lost 5 bases to trimming and J lost 9 bases, with 13 bases between them. DNA for the CDR3: TGTGCCAGCAGCCAGAGCGGGGGACGCTACACCTTC. Translating gives CASSQSGGRYTF.

The genes are TRBV7-9 and TRBJ2-7, with 10 bases matching TRBD2. The J segment lost 3 bases and the V segment lost 5 bases, leaving 10 bases of the junction unmatched. This CDR3 has 16 residues. Germline CDR1 SEHNR, CDR2 FQNEAQ (reference sequence). CDR3 bases: TGTGCCAGCAGCCGCCTCGCTAGCGGGGGAAGCTACGAGCAGTACTTC. Its translation is CASSRLASGGSYEQYF.

This chain uses TRBV7-9 with TRBJ1-1; no firm D call. The CDR3 is made up of 14 amino acids. Germline assignment: CDR1 SEHNR and CDR2 FQNEAQ (reference sequence). The V end lost 0 bases, the J end lost 1 base, and 6 bases lay between the germline ends. The DNA of the CDR3 is TGTGCCAGCAGCTTAGCGCTCCCGAACACTGAAGCTTTCTTT. Its protein is CASSLALPNTEAFF. The full variable domain, completed using reference TRBV7-9 and TRBJ1-1, is DTGVSQNPRHKITKRGQNVTFRCDPISEHNRLYWYRQTLGQGPEFLTYFQNEAQLEKSRLLSDRFSAERPKGSFSTLEIQRTEQGDSAMYLCASSLALPNTEAFFGQGTRLTVV.

The J gene is TRBJ1-3, the V gene TRBV7-8; D perhaps matches TRBD1 (6 bases). CDR1 and CDR2 (germline): SGHVS, FQNEAQ. The V end was cut by 2 bases, the J end by 0 bases, with 11 bases between. CDR3 length: 16 amino acids. CDR3 region: CASSLNRESSGNTIYF. CDR3 coding DNA: TGTGCCAGCAGCTTAAACAGGGAAAGCTCTGGAAACACCATATATTTT.

This clone appeared once. The CDR3 sequence is CASSYSAGYQPQHF. The CDR3 DNA reads TGTGCCAGCAGTTACTCGGCAGGGTATCAGCCCCAGCATTTT. V and J are TRBV6-5 and TRBJ1-5, with D possibly being TRBD1 (5 bases). The CDR3 sequence is 14 residues long. Looked up from germline, CDR1 is MNHEY and CDR2 is SVGAGI. Deletions cut 0 bases from V and 5 bases from J, with 8 bases between.

In this sample, this clone turned up once. The chain carries TRBV5-5 and TRBJ1-4; D ambiguous. Trimming took 0 bases from V and 1 from J, leaving 13 bases between them. CDR3 length: 17 residues. Per the germline V gene, CDR1 is SGHKS and CDR2 is YYEKEE (reference sequence). The CDR3 is CASSLVQEAETNEKLFF. The CDR3 DNA reads as TGTGCCAGCAGCTTGGTCCAGGAGGCGGAAACTAATGAAAAACTGTTTTTT.

V and J are TRBV5-1 and TRBJ2-7; TRBD1 matches at 10 bases. The CDR3 runs 15 residues. Losses at the gene ends were 0 bases for V and 7 bases for J; bases not matched to a gene: 7. Per germline, CDR1 SGHRS and CDR2 YFSETQ. CDR3 in DNA: TGCGCCAGCAGCTTGGGCGACAGGGGGCTTCGAGAGCAGTACTTC. Its protein product is CASSLGDRGLREQYF.

This sequence joins TRBV10-3 and TRBJ2-7; D is perhaps TRBD2 (7 bases). CDR3 length: 13 residues. Germline loops: CDR1 ENHRY, CDR2 SYGVKD. The V gene lost 9 bases and the J gene lost 5 bases, with 17 bases spanning the gap. The DNA of the CDR3 is TGTGCCATGAGGGACTACCAGGGGAACGAGCAGTACTTC. Amino acids: CAMRDYQGNEQYF.

This clone was seen more than once but under ten times. V and J are TRBV7-9 and TRBJ1-2; D uncertain. This CDR3 comprises 13 residues. The V end was cut by 3 bases, the J end by 2 bases, with 7 bases between. Germline V lookup: CDR1 SEHNR, CDR2 FQNEAQ (reference sequence). The CDR3 region is CASSFNSNYGYTF. CDR3 DNA: TGTGCCAGCAGCTTCAATTCCAACTATGGCTACACCTTC.

The chain employs TRBV3-1 (or the pseudogene TRBV3-2) and TRBJ2-1, with TRBD2 identical over 7 bases. The germline gives CDR1 LGHDT, CDR2 YNNKEL (reference sequence). V lost 1 base, J lost 9 bases, and 12 bases stayed unmatched. This CDR3 comprises 16 residues. Here the CDR3 DNA reads TGTGCCAGCAGCCAAGCCGCTAGCGGCCCCGCGGTTGAGCAGTTCTTC. This gives the protein CASSQAASGPAVEQFF.

V is TRBV6-6 and J is TRBJ2-1; 11 bases are shared with TRBD1. CDR1 and CDR2 (germline): MNHNY, SVGAGI (reference sequence). The CDR3 is 22 amino acids. The V segment lost 5 bases and the J segment 0 bases; nucleotides outside the gene matches: 21. CDR3 region: CASSPGQGAVVAVPSSYNEQFF. CDR3 bases: TGTGCCAGCAGTCCCGGACAGGGGGCGGTAGTAGCGGTCCCGAGCTCCTACAATGAGCAGTTCTTC.

The CDR3 nucleotides read TGCAGCGTTGGTGGCAACCTAGAGACCCAGTACTTC. Protein sequence: CSVGGNLETQYF. The chain has TRBV29-1 and TRBJ2-5; D remains ambiguous. Trimming cost V 4 bases and J 4 bases, with 10 bases left between them. The CDR3 has 12 amino acids. CDR1 is SQVTM, CDR2 ANQGSEA, per germline.

This chain connects TRBV4-1 to TRBJ1-1; a weak D match, TRBD1 (5 bases). Trimming cost V 4 bases and J 2 bases, with 8 bases left between them. CDR1 and CDR2 from the germline V gene are MGHRA and YSYEKL. This CDR3 contains 13 residues. This CDR3 is CASSRQKNTEAFF. The CDR3 bases are TGCGCCAGCAGCCGACAGAAAAACACTGAAGCTTTCTTT.

This sequence joins TRBV4-1 and TRBJ1-6; D gene uncertain. V was trimmed by 0 bases and J by 7 bases, leaving 13 bases between them. This CDR3 has 16 amino acids. Germline V CDR1 and CDR2: MGHRA, YSYEKL. The CDR3 DNA sequence: TGCGCCAGCAGCCAAGAATATCGTGCAGAGAATTCACCCCTCCACTTT. Protein: CASSQEYRAENSPLHF.